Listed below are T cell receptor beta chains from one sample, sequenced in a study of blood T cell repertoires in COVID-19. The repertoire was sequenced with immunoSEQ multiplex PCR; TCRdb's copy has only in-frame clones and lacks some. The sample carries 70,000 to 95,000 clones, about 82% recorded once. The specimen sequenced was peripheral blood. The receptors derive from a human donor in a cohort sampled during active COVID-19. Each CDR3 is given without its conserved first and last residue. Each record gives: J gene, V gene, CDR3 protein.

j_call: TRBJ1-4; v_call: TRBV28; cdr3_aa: ASSFLGTGGEDEKLF
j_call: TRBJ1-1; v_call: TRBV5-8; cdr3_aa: ASSLDGGGNTEAF
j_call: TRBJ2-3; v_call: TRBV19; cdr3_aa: ASRAGGSTDTQY
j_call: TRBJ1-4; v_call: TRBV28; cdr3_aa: ASSVATNEKLF
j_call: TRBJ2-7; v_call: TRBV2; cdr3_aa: ASSGWDSFSYEQY
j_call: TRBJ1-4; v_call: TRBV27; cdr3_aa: ASSHQGVGEKLF
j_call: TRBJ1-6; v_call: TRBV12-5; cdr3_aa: ASGPGQPNSPLH
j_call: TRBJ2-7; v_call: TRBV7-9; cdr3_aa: ASSSPGLAGVRGYEQY
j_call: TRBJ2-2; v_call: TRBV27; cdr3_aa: ASSLYRGLGTGELF
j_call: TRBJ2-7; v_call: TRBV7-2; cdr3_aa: ASSERTAYEQY
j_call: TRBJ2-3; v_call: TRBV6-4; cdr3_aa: ASSLPGTSGRWVTDTQY
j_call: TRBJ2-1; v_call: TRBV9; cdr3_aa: ASSVVSGGPNEQF
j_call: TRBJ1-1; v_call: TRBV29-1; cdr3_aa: SAHGYDTEAF
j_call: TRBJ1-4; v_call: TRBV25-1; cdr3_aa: ASSEGQTNEKLF
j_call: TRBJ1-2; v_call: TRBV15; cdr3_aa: ATSTMTDNYGYT
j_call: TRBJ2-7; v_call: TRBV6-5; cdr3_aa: ASTLAGGSYEQY
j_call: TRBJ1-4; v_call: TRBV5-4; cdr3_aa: ASSLKTGGRTNEKLF
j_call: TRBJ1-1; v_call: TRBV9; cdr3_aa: ASSGQGGGTEAF
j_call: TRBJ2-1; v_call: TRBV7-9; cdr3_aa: ASSRTGGEDEQF
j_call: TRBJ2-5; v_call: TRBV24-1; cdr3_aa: ATVRGTGQETQY
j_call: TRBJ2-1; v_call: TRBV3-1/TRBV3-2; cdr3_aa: ASSQDRGGEQF
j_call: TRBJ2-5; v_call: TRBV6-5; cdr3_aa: ATSWDSKETQY
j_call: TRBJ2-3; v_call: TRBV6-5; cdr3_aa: ASSPAGQGRDTQY
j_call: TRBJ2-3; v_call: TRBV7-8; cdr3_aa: ASSLVRATPGTDTQY
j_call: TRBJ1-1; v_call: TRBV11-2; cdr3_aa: ASSLDRATGGSF
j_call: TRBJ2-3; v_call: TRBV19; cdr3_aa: ASSGRGADTQY